The 21 T cell receptor beta chains reported below all come from one sample, sequenced in a study of radiation and T cells in renal cell carcinoma. The table came from immunoSEQ multiplex PCR; TCRdb's copy has only in-frame clones and leaves some out. The sample lists about 140,000 clones, 86% seen once, with less than 20% in the top ten. Time point of the sample: blood 4 weeks post-SBRT, at nephrectomy. Noted treatment: 15 Gy SBRT to primary tumor, nephrectomy 4 weeks later. Source: blood, taken from a patient whose treatment included radiotherapy and nephrectomy. The receptors were sampled from a woman in her 50s with renal cell carcinoma.

The V and J genes are TRBV28 and TRBJ2-1; 7 bases map to TRBD1. This CDR3 is built from 16 residues. Germline V gene lookup returns CDR1 MDHEN and CDR2 SYDVKM. Germline trimming cut 7 bases from V and 9 bases from J; bases unmatched to any gene: 18. The CDR3 here is CASTPLLRGPYFEQFF. The CDR3 DNA follows: TGTGCCAGCACCCCCCTCCTGAGGGGGCCGTACTTTGAGCAGTTCTTC.

This clone occurred a few times. This rearrangement joins TRBV28 to TRBJ2-7; 7 bases line up with TRBD1. This CDR3 contains 11 residues. V lost 8 bases and J lost 5; bases outside the gene matches: 3. Germline lookup yields CDR1 MDHEN and CDR2 SYDVKM. The CDR3 nucleotides are TGTGCCAGCCCTAGGGGGCACGAGCAGTACTTC. Translating it yields CASPRGHEQYF.

CDR3 protein: CASSVGRDNEQFF. CDR3 bases: TGTGCCAGCAGTGTGGGACGGGACAATGAGCAGTTCTTC. The chain employs TRBV6-1 and TRBJ2-1; D might be TRBD1 or TRBD2, each matching 5 bases. CDR1 MNHNS and CDR2 SASEGT come from the germline V gene. Trimming took 4 bases from V and 5 from J, leaving 9 bases between them. CDR3 length equals 13 residues.

This chain links TRBV6-6 with TRBJ1-1; 7 bases fit TRBD1. The V gene's germline CDR1 is MNHNY and CDR2 SVGAGI (reference sequence). The CDR3 runs to 15 residues. J gave up 4 bases and V 5 bases, and 10 bases lay outside the gene matches. DNA for the CDR3: TGTGCCAGCAGTCCACGGCAGGGGGTTGGCACTGAAGCTTTCTTT. As protein: CASSPRQGVGTEAFF.

This sequence joins TRBV7-8 and TRBJ2-3; TRBD2 aligns across 7 bases. The CDR3 is 16 residues long. V was clipped by 1 base and J by 1 base; unmatched bases: 5. Per germline, CDR1 SGHVS and CDR2 FQNEAQ. CDR3 sequence (DNA): TGTGCCAGCAGCTTAGGGTGGGGGGGTGGCACAGATACGCAGTATTTT. Its translation: CASSLGWGGGTDTQYF.

The V call is TRBV28, the J call TRBJ2-7; weak D call: TRBD1 (7 bases). Per germline, CDR1 MDHEN and CDR2 SYDVKM. V shed 10 bases and J shed 3 bases, with 22 bases lying between them. The CDR3 runs to 15 residues. DNA for the CDR3: TGTGCCACCACAGAGGGGGCGGGACAGAACTACGAGCAGTACTTC. This sequence encodes CATTEGAGQNYEQYF.

The chain recombines TRBV28 with TRBJ2-7; 7 nucleotides agree with TRBD1. The CDR3 length is 14 residues. The germline gives CDR1 MDHEN, CDR2 SYDVKM. Trimming took 4 bases from V and 5 from J; bases not matched to a gene: 8. The CDR3 sequence is CASSSYRGVNEQYF. DNA for the CDR3: TGTGCCAGCAGTTCGTACAGGGGCGTGAACGAGCAGTACTTC.

In nucleotides, the CDR3 is TGCGCCAGCAGCTTCGGGACAGGGGACACTGAAGCTTTCTTT. This codes for CASSFGTGDTEAFF. The V gene is TRBV5-1, the J gene TRBJ1-1; 10 bases agree with TRBD1. Germline-derived CDR1 and CDR2 are SGHRS and YFSETQ. This CDR3 is built from 14 residues. V dropped 2 bases and J dropped 3; count of bases not matched to a gene: 1.

The chain couples TRBV7-9 to TRBJ2-1, with TRBD1 matching over 7 bases. The V gene end was trimmed by 1 base and the J gene end by 3 bases; junction bases not matched to a gene: 3. Germline CDR1 SEHNR, CDR2 FQNEAQ (reference sequence). The CDR3 runs 15 residues. The CDR3 DNA is TGTGCCAGCAGCTTAGGGGACAGTTACTACAATGAGCAGTTCTTC. Protein sequence: CASSLGDSYYNEQFF.

The chain carries TRBV7-9 and TRBJ2-3; D is ambiguous. Trimming took off 5 bases at V and 0 bases at J, with 15 bases between the two ends. Germline values: CDR1 SEHNR, CDR2 FQNEAQ (reference sequence). The CDR3 consists of 16 residues. The CDR3 DNA is TGTGCCAGCAGCGCCAGTGTTGCGTTGAGCACAGATACGCAGTATTTT. This sequence encodes CASSASVALSTDTQYF.

This clone was recorded many times. This CDR3 is CASSSTLAGTQYF. The CDR3, as DNA: TGTGCCAGCAGTTCAACACTAGCGGGCACGCAGTATTTT. The V gene is TRBV28, the J gene TRBJ2-3, with 9 bases matching TRBD2. Germline CDR1 is MDHEN and CDR2 is SYDVKM. Losses at the gene ends were 4 bases for V and 9 bases for J; bases not matched to a gene: 5. CDR3 length: 13 amino acids.

V is TRBV28 and J is TRBJ1-2, with D perhaps matching TRBD1 (5 bases). V gave up 5 bases and J gave up 4 bases, with 11 bases separating them. The CDR3 consists of 13 residues. Germline CDR1 is MDHEN and CDR2 is SYDVKM. Here the CDR3 DNA reads TGTGCCAGCAGTCAACAGGACGGCTATGGCTACACCTTC. It yields the protein CASSQQDGYGYTF.

There are a few counts of this clone. V and J are TRBV30 and TRBJ1-1; no reliable D call. CDR1 is GTSNPN and CDR2 is SVGIG in the germline V gene (reference sequence). The CDR3 spans 14 residues. Trimming pared 0 bases from V and 6 bases from J, leaving 14 bases between. CDR3 DNA: TGTGCCTGGAGTGTACGGGCCGTGAGCTCTGAAGCTTTCTTT. Its translation is CAWSVRAVSSEAFF.

As DNA, the CDR3 is TGTGCGTGCTCACCATTCCAGGGGAGAGAGACCCAGTACTTC. Translating it yields CACSPFQGRETQYF. The J gene is TRBJ2-5, the V gene TRBV2; D perhaps matches TRBD1 (6 bases). Germline lookup yields CDR1 SNHLY and CDR2 FYNNEI. The CDR3 consists of 14 residues. Full variable domain (missing parts from reference TRBV2 and TRBJ2-5): EPEVTQTPSHQVTQMGQEVILRCVPISNHLYFYWYRQILGQKVEFLVSFYNNEISEKSEIFDDQFSVERPDGSNFTLKIRSTKLEDSAMYFCACSPFQGRETQYFGPGTRLLVL.

V is TRBV7-2 and J is TRBJ2-4; D remains unclear. The CDR3 length is 14 residues. CDR1 is SGHTA, CDR2 FQGNSA, per germline. Trimming pared 8 bases from V and 0 bases from J, leaving 11 bases between. CDR3 sequence: CASGSIVAKNIQYF. The CDR3 DNA is TGTGCCAGCGGAAGTATCGTAGCCAAAAACATTCAGTACTTC.

The chain couples TRBV4-3 to TRBJ1-1; TRBD1 matches at 8 bases. The length of the CDR3 is 16 residues. Trimming cost V 0 bases and J 3 bases; bases outside gene matches: 6. CDR1 LGHNA and CDR2 YSLEER come from the germline V gene. CDR3 sequence (DNA): TGCGCCAGCAGCCAAGATCTCAGGGGGCTAGACACTGAAGCTTTCTTT. Its protein is CASSQDLRGLDTEAFF.

The rearrangement uses TRBV20-1 and TRBJ2-7; D is undetermined. CDR1 DFQATT and CDR2 SNEGSKA come from the germline V gene (reference sequence). CDR3 length: 11 amino acids. With 3 bases removed from V and 3 bases from J, the gap between germline ends came to 6 bases. In DNA form, the CDR3 reads TGCAGTGCTAGTCTCGTCTACGAGCAGTACTTC. Translating it yields CSASLVYEQYF.

The chain combines TRBV7-8 with TRBJ2-5, with D perhaps TRBD2 (5 bases). The CDR3 consists of 14 residues. Germline-derived CDR1 and CDR2 are SGHVS and FQNEAQ. Trimming shortened V by 3 bases and J by 2 bases, and 10 bases separated the two germline ends. CDR3 loop: CASSLVGRQETQYF. CDR3 DNA sequence: TGTGCCAGCAGCTTGGTAGGGAGACAAGAGACCCAGTACTTC.

Only a few counts were recorded for this clone. The chain combines TRBV28 with TRBJ2-7; TRBD1 aligns across 9 bases. V shed 10 bases, J shed 4 bases, and the junction held 5 bases outside the gene matches. The length of the CDR3 is 12 residues. Germline CDR1 and CDR2: MDHEN and SYDVKM. As DNA, the CDR3 is TGTGCCACCGGACAGGGGAGTTACGAGCAGTACTTC. Amino acid sequence: CATGQGSYEQYF.

V is TRBV28 and J is TRBJ2-7, with 7 bases identical to TRBD2. CDR1 is MDHEN and CDR2 is SYDVKM in the germline V gene. The CDR3 consists of 16 residues. Unmatched junction bases numbered 9, after V lost 4 bases and J lost 0 bases. CDR3 residues: CASSSSGSAISYEQYF. DNA for the CDR3: TGTGCCAGCAGTTCTAGCGGATCCGCAATCTCCTACGAGCAGTACTTC.

This rearrangement joins TRBV11-3 to TRBJ2-7; 8 nucleotides line up with TRBD1. The CDR3 totals 15 residues. Per the germline V gene, CDR1 is SGHNT and CDR2 is YENEEA. Trimming at V came to 1 base and at J to 1 base, leaving 3 bases not matched to a gene. CDR3 sequence: CASSLGTGPSYEQYF. Here the CDR3 DNA reads TGTGCCAGCAGCTTAGGGACAGGGCCTTCCTACGAGCAGTACTTC.